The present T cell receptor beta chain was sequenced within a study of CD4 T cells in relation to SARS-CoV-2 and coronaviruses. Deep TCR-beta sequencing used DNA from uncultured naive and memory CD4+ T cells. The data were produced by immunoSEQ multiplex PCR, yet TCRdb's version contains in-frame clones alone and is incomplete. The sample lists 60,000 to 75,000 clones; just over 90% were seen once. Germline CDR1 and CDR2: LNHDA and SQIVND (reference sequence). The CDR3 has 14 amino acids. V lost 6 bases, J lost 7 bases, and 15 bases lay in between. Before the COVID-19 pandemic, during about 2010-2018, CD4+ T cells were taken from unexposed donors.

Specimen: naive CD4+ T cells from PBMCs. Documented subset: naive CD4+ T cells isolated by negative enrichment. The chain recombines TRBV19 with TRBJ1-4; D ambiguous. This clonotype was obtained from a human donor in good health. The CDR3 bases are TGTGCCAGTAGGATCTTAGGAGGCGGTGAAAAACTGTTTTTT. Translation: CASRILGGGEKLFF. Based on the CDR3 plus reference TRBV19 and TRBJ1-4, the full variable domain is DGGITQSPKYLFRKEGQNVTLSCEQNLNHDAMYWYRQDPGQGLRLIYYSQIVNDFQKGDIAEGYSVSREKKESFPLTVTSAQKNPTAFYLCASRILGGGEKLFFGSGTQLSVL.